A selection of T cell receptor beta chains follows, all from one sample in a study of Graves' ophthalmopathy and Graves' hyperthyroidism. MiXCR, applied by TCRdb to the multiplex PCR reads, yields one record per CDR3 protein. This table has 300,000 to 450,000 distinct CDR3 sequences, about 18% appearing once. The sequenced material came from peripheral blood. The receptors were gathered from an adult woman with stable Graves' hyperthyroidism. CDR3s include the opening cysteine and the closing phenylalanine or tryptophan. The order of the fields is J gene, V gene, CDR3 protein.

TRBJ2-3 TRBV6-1 CASSRDEADTQYF
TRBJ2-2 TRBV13 CASSRRGAGELFF
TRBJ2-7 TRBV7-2 CASSITGSLYEQYF
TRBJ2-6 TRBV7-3 CASSHGTTGANVLTF
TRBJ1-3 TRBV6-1 CASSERGGLYTIYF
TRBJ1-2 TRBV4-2 CASSPRMGTGPTYGYTF
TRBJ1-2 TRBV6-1 CASGTGGAVYGYTF
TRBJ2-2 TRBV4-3 CASSQEGPSSLGELFF
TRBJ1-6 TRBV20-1 CSAITGTGDSPLHF
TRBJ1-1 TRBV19 CASSIVGRKNTEAFF
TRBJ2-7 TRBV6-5 CASSYQGPTYEQYF
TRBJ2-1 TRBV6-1 CAIAGTGGHEQFF
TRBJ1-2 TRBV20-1 CSARRGMDGYTF
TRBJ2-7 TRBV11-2 CASLGAPNFSYEQYF
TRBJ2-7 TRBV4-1 CASSQGLAGETYEQYF
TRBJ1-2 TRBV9 CASSGGQGFDGYTF
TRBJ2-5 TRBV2 CASSLAGDETQYF
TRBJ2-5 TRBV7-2 CASRKQVEETQYF
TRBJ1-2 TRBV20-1 CSASGYGYTF
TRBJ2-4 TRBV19 CASSPLAGAAKNIQYF
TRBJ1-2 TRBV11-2 CASSSMTGTRAYGYTF
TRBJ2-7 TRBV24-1 CATSDHTSGRYEQYF
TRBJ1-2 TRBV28 CASSSGATGYGYTF
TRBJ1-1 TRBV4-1 CASSHRGSAEAFF
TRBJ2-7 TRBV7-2 CASSLGGTGPQDREQYF
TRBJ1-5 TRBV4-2 CASSHRLGASQPQHF
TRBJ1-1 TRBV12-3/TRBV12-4 CASSFGRGNTEAFF
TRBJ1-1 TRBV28 CASSSLREGSYTEAFF
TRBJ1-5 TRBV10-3 CAISESLDRGDQPQHF
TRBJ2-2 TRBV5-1 CASSGGRTSGNTGELFF
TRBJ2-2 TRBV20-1 CSASSRTDENTGELFF
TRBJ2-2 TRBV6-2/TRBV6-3 CASSQTGTGFTGELFF
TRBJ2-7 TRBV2 CASSVGRGSYEQYF
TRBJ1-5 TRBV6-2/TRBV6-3 CASSHRVRNQPQHF
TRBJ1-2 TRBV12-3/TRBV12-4 CASSYTGDYGYTF
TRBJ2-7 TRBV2 CASTIAGLGPYEQYF
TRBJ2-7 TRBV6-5 CASSYGSDYEQYF
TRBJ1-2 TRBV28 CASTRTVGGYTF
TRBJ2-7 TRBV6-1 CASSAYIGTDFSYEQYF
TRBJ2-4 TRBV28 CASSPLWLAEAKNIQYF
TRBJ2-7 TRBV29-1 CSVWTLSYEQYF
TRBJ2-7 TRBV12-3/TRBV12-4 CASSLGLVDEQYF
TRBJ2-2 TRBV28 CASSLSATGELFF